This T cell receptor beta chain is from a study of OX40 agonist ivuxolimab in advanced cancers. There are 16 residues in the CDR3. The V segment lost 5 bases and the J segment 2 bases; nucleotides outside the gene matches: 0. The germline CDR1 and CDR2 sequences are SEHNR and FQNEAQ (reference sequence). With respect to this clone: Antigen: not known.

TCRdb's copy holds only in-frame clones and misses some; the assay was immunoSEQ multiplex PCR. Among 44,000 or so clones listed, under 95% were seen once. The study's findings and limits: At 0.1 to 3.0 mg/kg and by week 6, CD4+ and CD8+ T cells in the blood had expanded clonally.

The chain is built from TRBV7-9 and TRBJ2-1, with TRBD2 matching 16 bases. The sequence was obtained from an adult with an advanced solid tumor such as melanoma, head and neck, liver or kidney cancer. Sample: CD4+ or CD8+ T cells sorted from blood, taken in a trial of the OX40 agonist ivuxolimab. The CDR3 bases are TGTGCCAGCAGCGGGACTAGCGGGAGGGCCTACAATGAGCAGTTCTTC. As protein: CASSGTSGRAYNEQFF. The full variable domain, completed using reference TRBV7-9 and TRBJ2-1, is DTGVSQNPRHKITKRGQNVTFRCDPISEHNRLYWYRQTLGQGPEFLTYFQNEAQLEKSRLLSDRFSAERPKGSFSTLEIQRTEQGDSAMYLCASSGTSGRAYNEQFFGPGTRLTVL.